This T cell receptor (beta chain) was found in a study of identical twins. Whole-study findings and limits: Monozygotic twin pairs showed more out-of-frame TCR alpha sharing than models estimated.

Addition of a universal primer site occurred through template switching, and cDNA carried unique molecular identifiers. MiXCR, run by TCRdb on the 5' RACE reads, gives a single entry per CDR3 protein. The sample gives roughly 500,000 distinct CDR3 sequences, approximately 22% of which show up once; around 1% is in the top ten. CDR1 MGHDK and CDR2 SYGVNS come from the germline V gene. The CDR3 totals 16 residues. The V and J ends lost 3 bases and 0 bases, in that order; junction bases with no gene match: 8. This clonotype was seen more than once but under ten times. Its antigen remains unidentified. This same sample was also part of a study on T cells expressing NK-cell markers. That source reports: Whether the expanded NKG2C+ T cell clones recognized HCMV remained unclear.

This chain uses TRBV25-1 with TRBJ2-7; 7 nucleotides match TRBD1. Sequenced: CD4+ T cells sorted from blood. This receptor was taken from a woman younger than 35 in good health. Here the CDR3 DNA reads TGTGCCAGCAGTGACCGCACCAGACAGGGCTCCTACGAGCAGTACTTC. Translating gives CASSDRTRQGSYEQYF.